Shown below are 12 T cell receptor beta chains from a single sample sequenced in a study of T cell repertoires in cytomegalovirus infection (dated by TCRdb to between 2018 and 2021). The instrument given in TCRdb is Illumina HiSeq 1500. TCRdb ran its own pipeline on the public reads, namely fastp trimming at Q25 and MiXCR clone calling, and kept in-frame beta chains. Duplicate CDR3 protein sequences are folded into a single record with the most common DNA and genes. The table for this sample lists fewer than 550,000 distinct CDR3 sequences; more than 15% of them were counted only once. Approximately 24% of the sample comes from the top ten. Sequencing was performed on CD8+ T cells from PBMCs. Source of these receptors: a human donor in good health (CMV status not recorded). Some clones in this sample may be carry-over from other donors' samples.

In its sample, this clonotype was seen once. This chain connects TRBV4-1 to TRBJ1-6; no reliable D call. V was clipped by 1 base and J by 3 bases, with 7 bases between them. Germline V gives CDR1 MGHRA, CDR2 YSYEKL. The CDR3 is 15 amino acids. CDR3 region: CASSQVGHYNSPLHF. The DNA for the CDR3 is TGCGCCAGCAGCCAAGTTGGCCACTATAATTCACCCCTCCACTTT.

CDR3 in DNA: TGTGCCAGCAGTGCGCAGACAGGGGTGGCCGAGCAGTACTTC. As protein: CASSAQTGVAEQYF. V usage is TRBV2 and J usage is TRBJ2-7, with 8 bases that match TRBD1. Germline V gene sequence: CDR1 SNHLY, CDR2 FYNNEI. CDR3 size: 14 residues. V gave up 4 bases and J gave up 6 bases; unmatched junction bases: 8.

The rearrangement links TRBV9 to TRBJ2-7, with D tentatively TRBD2 (7 bases). The CDR3 covers 14 residues. V was shortened by 2 bases and J by 3 bases, with 12 bases between the two germline ends. Germline V gene sequence: CDR1 SGDLS, CDR2 YYNGEE. CDR3 amino acids: CASSVGGPGYEQYF. The DNA of the CDR3 is TGTGCCAGCAGCGTGGGGGGGCCTGGCTACGAGCAGTACTTC.

This clonotype was counted many times. This chain links TRBV7-3 with TRBJ2-3; 11 bases match TRBD2. Trimming removed 5 bases from V and 5 bases from J; junction bases left unmatched: 9. The length of the CDR3 is 16 residues. The germline CDR1 and CDR2 sequences are SGHTA and FQGTGA. The CDR3 DNA reads TGTGCCAGCAGCCCCGATAGCGGGAGGGGGATAGATACGCAGTATTTT. It specifies CASSPDSGRGIDTQYF.

The chain links TRBV2 to TRBJ2-7; tentative D call: TRBD1 (6 bases). CDR3 size: 14 residues. V lost 0 bases to trimming and J lost 3 bases, with 9 bases between them. Germline values: CDR1 SNHLY, CDR2 FYNNEI. In nucleotides, the CDR3 is TGTGCCAGCAGTGAAGCCCAGGGGTTCTACGAGCAGTACTTC. Translating gives CASSEAQGFYEQYF.

Points on this clonotype: A much more abundant neighbour one base away suggests this may be a read error. J is TRBJ2-2 and V is TRBV27; D is undetermined. The V end lost 5 bases, the J end lost 3 bases, and 16 bases lay between the germline ends. The germline V gene has CDR1 MNHEY and CDR2 SMNVEV (reference sequence). CDR3 length: 16 amino acids. The DNA of the CDR3 is TGTGCCAGCAGTCCAAGCCGGGCGCACGACACCGGGGAGCTGTTTTTT. This translates into CASSPSRAHDTGELFF.

The chain employs TRBV6-1 and TRBJ2-7; D is undetermined. Trimming left V 3 bases short and J 4 bases short, with 13 bases between. Germline V lookup: CDR1 MNHNS, CDR2 SASEGT. The CDR3 loop spans 14 amino acids. The chain's CDR3 is CASSDSLGAYEQYF. CDR3 nucleotide sequence: TGTGCCAGCAGTGACAGCCTAGGTGCGTACGAGCAGTACTTC.

The sample holds a few counts of this clonotype. The chain is built from TRBV27 and TRBJ1-1; D uncertain. Looked up from germline, CDR1 is MNHEY and CDR2 is SMNVEV (reference sequence). The ends were cut back, 4 bases at V and 1 base at J, with 10 bases in the middle. The CDR3 is 14 residues long. The CDR3 bases are TGTGCCAGCAGTTCCCTCGCAGGGAACACTGAAGCTTTCTTT. This codes for CASSSLAGNTEAFF.

This clonotype was observed many times. This chain connects TRBV10-3 to TRBJ1-1; 8 bases match TRBD1. The CDR3 contains 14 residues. CDR1 and CDR2 from the germline V gene are ENHRY and SYGVKD. J gave up 4 bases and V 8 bases, and 9 bases lay outside the gene matches. CDR3 sequence: CAIATGERTTEAFF. In nucleotides, the CDR3 is TGTGCCATCGCGACAGGGGAGAGGACCACTGAAGCTTTCTTT.

V usage is TRBV28 and J usage is TRBJ1-5, with 7 bases aligning to TRBD1. CDR3 size: 13 residues. V shed 6 bases and J 14 bases; nucleotides not matched to a gene: 13. Germline V lookup: CDR1 MDHEN, CDR2 SYDVKM. In nucleotides, the CDR3 is TGTGCCAGCAGCTACCAAAGGGACAGCCCCGAGCATTTT. Translating gives CASSYQRDSPEHF.

This clonotype was counted at least ten times. The V and J genes are TRBV7-9 and TRBJ2-2, with D perhaps TRBD1 (5 bases). Trimming removed 4 bases from V and 4 bases from J, with 10 bases in between. The germline CDR1 and CDR2 sequences are SEHNR and FQNEAQ (reference sequence). CDR3 length equals 14 residues. CDR3 DNA: TGTGCCAGCAGCTCTCGACAGAGCACCGGGGAGCTGTTTTTT. Its protein product is CASSSRQSTGELFF.

This clonotype was recorded a few times. This chain connects TRBV7-9 to TRBJ1-1; D is unresolved. Germline assignment: CDR1 SEHNR and CDR2 FQNEAQ (reference sequence). The CDR3 runs to 15 residues. With 5 bases removed from V and 5 bases from J, the gap between germline ends came to 18 bases. This CDR3 is CASSPETMGRTEAFF. The CDR3 DNA follows: TGTGCCAGCAGCCCAGAGACCATGGGTAGGACTGAAGCTTTCTTT.